The clone carrying this T cell receptor (beta chain) was found a few times. No antigen is known for it. The data originate from a study of T cell repertoires in cytomegalovirus infection. Study summary: Public signatures in TCR beta pointed to CMV infection and matching HLA type.

Germline V lookup: CDR1 MNHEY, CDR2 SMNVEV (reference sequence). Trimming removed 5 bases at V and 2 bases at J, with 14 bases between. This CDR3 has 15 amino acids. TCRdb ran MiXCR on the reads and lists one entry per CDR3 protein. The sample consists of roughly 170,000 distinct CDR3 sequences, less than 25% of them appearing once. General observations from the study: Accumulated public TCR beta family frequency recognized individuals carrying CMV together with the relevant HLA.

This receptor was identified in a human donor in good health (CMV status not recorded). Some clones in this sample may be carry-over from other donors' samples. The sequencing used CD8+ T cells from cultured PBMCs, collected from culture after CMV antigen stimulation. The J gene is TRBJ2-3, the V gene TRBV27; D perhaps matches TRBD2 (6 bases). The CDR3 here is CASSGIGLLTDTQYF. DNA for the CDR3: TGTGCCAGCAGTGGGATTGGACTACTCACAGATACGCAGTATTTT.